The rows below give T cell receptor beta chains drawn from one sample of a study of early T cells in non-severe SARS-CoV-2 infection. Via MiXCR, TCRdb re-called the 5' RACE reads, giving one row per CDR3 protein. In the table there are 55,000 to 80,000 distinct CDR3 sequences, around 11% of which are singletons. The specimen was whole blood. All receptors come from an adult who was a healthcare worker with PCR-confirmed SARS-CoV-2 infection or an uninfected control (not recorded which). The CDR3 runs from the conserved cysteine through the conserved F or W. Size tells how often a clone was seen (once, few, many) or the class of an expanded clone, and some rows leave it out.

v_gene,abundance,j_gene,CDR3aa
TRBV7-6,few,TRBJ2-5,CASSDGQKETQYF
TRBV3-1,NA,TRBJ2-7,CASSHISYEQYF
TRBV5-1,few,TRBJ1-2,CASSLGTTGGHGYTF
TRBV20-1,few,TRBJ2-1,CSAPAPSDEQFF
TRBV6-6,many,TRBJ2-5,CASSFSGRPRETQYF
TRBV7-3,few,TRBJ2-5,CASSLTRLAGMETQYF
TRBV4-1,NA,TRBJ1-2,CASSHAAGSYGYTF
TRBV5-1,few,TRBJ2-5,CASSQGQLKETQYF
TRBV29-1,many,TRBJ2-7,CSVVSGGINEQYF
TRBV5-1,few,TRBJ2-7,CASTQGQGSYEQYF
TRBV6-5,once,TRBJ2-5,CASSYSDVGSTQYF
TRBV9,many,TRBJ2-2,CASSVDQGANTGELFF
TRBV6-5,NA,TRBJ1-5,CASRPSRWIGPQHF
TRBV29-1,NA,TRBJ2-7,CSVRTGSQYF
TRBV28,few,TRBJ2-2,CASSPTSTVVTGELFF
TRBV6-5,few,TRBJ2-2,CASSRGGGRATGELFF
TRBV7-2,NA,TRBJ2-2,CASSFDRGNGELFF
TRBV2,few,TRBJ2-2,CASSFLWDTGELFF
TRBV5-4,few,TRBJ2-3,CASRSTAADTQYF
TRBV5-1,many,TRBJ2-2,CASSLDLITNTGELFF
TRBV6-6,NA,TRBJ1-3,CATRERGQGNTIYF
TRBV4-1,many,TRBJ1-1,CASSQQRWDRGNTEAFF
TRBV7-8,NA,TRBJ1-6,CASIPDRDNSPLHF
TRBV5-1,NA,TRBJ2-3,CASSFPLDGSNTDTQYF
TRBV20-1,NA,TRBJ2-3,CSARLAGDTQYF
TRBV6-2/TRBV6-3,few,TRBJ1-1,CASSYSGRGTEAFF
TRBV5-1,many,TRBJ2-1,CASSLAGQGRDEQFF
TRBV19,NA,TRBJ2-1,CASSIPGAYNEQFF
TRBV9,few,TRBJ2-2,CASSVVSGELFF
TRBV11-2,NA,TRBJ2-4,CASSDLPKGAKNIQYF
TRBV6-2/TRBV6-3,many,TRBJ2-3,CASSIRRASGRRTDTQYF
TRBV7-2,few,TRBJ2-3,CASSLARFRAGGHSDTQYF
TRBV19,few,TRBJ2-3,CASSRLAGGEDTQYF
TRBV28,many,TRBJ2-7,CASTLGGRRDEQYF
TRBV29-1,NA,TRBJ2-7,CSVATGPYEQYF
TRBV29-1,many,TRBJ1-2,CSVARAGGSGYTF
TRBV30,few,TRBJ1-3,CAWSVRDLSGYTIYF
TRBV3-1,NA,TRBJ2-1,CASSQDRGSWNNEQFF
TRBV5-5,NA,TRBJ2-7,CASSVDREGKYF
TRBV30,NA,TRBJ2-7,CACRKDRGIYEQYF
TRBV11-2,many,TRBJ2-4,CASSLIGIQGSLDGQYF
TRBV29-1,many,TRBJ1-1,CSVVSGPLEAFF
TRBV27,many,TRBJ1-2,CASSAGVSRIYGYTF
TRBV2,NA,TRBJ1-4,CASSEPPRREKLFF
TRBV12-3/TRBV12-4,many,TRBJ1-1,CASSSESVDRATEAFF
TRBV7-2,many,TRBJ2-7,CASSLAFGGKTYEQYF
TRBV7-2,many,TRBJ2-5,CASYRLAGGEETQYF
TRBV6-2/TRBV6-3,NA,TRBJ1-2,CASSYGTNYGYTF
TRBV2,many,TRBJ1-2,CASSVMGLSYGYTF
TRBV6-4,many,TRBJ1-2,CASMKGLGHARYGYTF
TRBV6-2/TRBV6-3,many,TRBJ1-1,CASSYSRGVAFF
TRBV3-1,NA,TRBJ2-7,CASSRAGTMPLYEQYF
TRBV29-1,many,TRBJ2-1,CSVDKVLAGVEQFF
TRBV18,few,TRBJ1-5,CASSQTGNNQPQHF
TRBV20-1,NA,TRBJ2-7,CSASPSHYEQYF